This T cell receptor (beta chain) was observed in a study of PD-1 blockade in classical Hodgkin lymphoma. Study-wide findings and caveats: Prior therapy or disease activity may underlie the repertoire differences, whose causes remain undefined. A significant rise in TCR diversity by C4D1 was seen for CD4+ but not CD8+ cells.

Method: immunoSEQ multiplex PCR; TCRdb's copy keeps in-frame clones and lacks some. Here the sample spans tens of thousands of clones, roughly nine tenths being singletons. CDR3 length equals 16 residues. The J segment lost 11 bases and the V segment lost 10 bases, leaving 16 bases of the junction unmatched. The germline V gene encodes CDR1 MDHEN and CDR2 SYDVKM. On this clone itself: Its target is unknown.

The time point: cycle 4 day 1 (C4D1), after less than 7 weeks of nivolumab. All patients experienced relapse after autologous stem cell transplantation, and brentuximab vedotin exposure was variable. The receptor was isolated from a human donor with classical Hodgkin lymphoma. This chain links TRBV28 with TRBJ1-6; 11 bases align to TRBD1. The source material was peripheral blood mononuclear cells (PBMCs), sampled before the fourth cycle of nivolumab. CDR3 coding DNA: TGTGCCATCCCACTCTATAGGACAGGGGGCAGGACACCCCTCCACTTT. The encoded protein is CAIPLYRTGGRTPLHF.